A selection of T cell receptor beta chains follows, all from one sample in a study of beta chain features in type 1 diabetes. Clones were sequenced by immunoSEQ multiplex PCR, and TCRdb holds only the in-frame ones, with some missing. The data hold approximately 340,000 clones, with about 15% observed a single time. Sample: naive CD4+ T cells from blood. The receptors stem from a woman aged 18-30 years in good health. CDR3s include the opening cysteine and the closing phenylalanine or tryptophan.

v_gene	j_gene	CDR3aa
TRBV10-3	TRBJ2-7	CAISSRDTGEQYF
TRBV29-1	TRBJ1-5	CSAGQGRAGPQHF
TRBV28	TRBJ2-4	CASSLTDRGQNIQYF
TRBV13	TRBJ2-7	CASSVRLARPYEQYF
TRBV29-1	TRBJ2-3	CSVESTDTQYF
TRBV5-1	TRBJ2-1	CASSGTSGMTYNEQFF
TRBV4-1	TRBJ2-1	CASRAGGPYNEQFF
TRBV19	TRBJ2-3	CASSIARGSTDTQYF
TRBV30	TRBJ1-5	CAWSPGQGNQPQHF
TRBV27	TRBJ2-4	CASRPGGGRGVKNIQYF
TRBV10-3	TRBJ2-7	CAISGGPREGEQYF
TRBV9	TRBJ2-1	CASSQGQGYNEQFF
TRBV7-9	TRBJ2-4	CASSPEGLAFRGIQYF
TRBV30	TRBJ2-1	CAWTQRKREGRGPFF
TRBV7-2	TRBJ1-5	CASSLQVGDQPQHF
TRBV4-1	TRBJ2-5	CASSQDGGLPETQYF
TRBV20-1	TRBJ1-1	CSARGSGEAFF
TRBV19	TRBJ2-7	CASSIRTGSYEQYF
TRBV7-9	TRBJ2-5	CASSSGTGVSAVRETQYF
TRBV18	TRBJ2-6	CASSPLGTSGANVLTF